The present T cell receptor (beta chain) was sequenced within a study of shared clonotypes between healthy human individuals. As for the study in general: Contributing individuals were two females and three males aged 18 to 49.

Unsorted material relied on about 90 million PBMCs as the source of genomic DNA. Unsorted PBMC DNA went through sequencing on ten immunoSEQ deep assay plates. Only in-frame clones appear in the TCRdb table, and some are missing; sequencing was by immunoSEQ multiplex PCR. This table has around 480,000 clones, roughly 79% appearing once. Trimming stripped 4 bases from V and 2 bases from J, with 9 bases between. Germline CDR1 is SGHTA and CDR2 is FQGTGA. The CDR3 runs 14 residues. This TCR was sampled from a woman aged 40 to 50 in good health. Some clones in this sample may be carry-over from other donors' samples. Sequenced input: PBMCs. This chain links TRBV7-3 with TRBJ2-1, with D possibly matching TRBD2 (6 bases). CDR3 nucleotides: TGTGCCAGCAGCTCCCCGGGAGCCTACAATGAGCAGTTCTTC. This gives the protein CASSSPGAYNEQFF.